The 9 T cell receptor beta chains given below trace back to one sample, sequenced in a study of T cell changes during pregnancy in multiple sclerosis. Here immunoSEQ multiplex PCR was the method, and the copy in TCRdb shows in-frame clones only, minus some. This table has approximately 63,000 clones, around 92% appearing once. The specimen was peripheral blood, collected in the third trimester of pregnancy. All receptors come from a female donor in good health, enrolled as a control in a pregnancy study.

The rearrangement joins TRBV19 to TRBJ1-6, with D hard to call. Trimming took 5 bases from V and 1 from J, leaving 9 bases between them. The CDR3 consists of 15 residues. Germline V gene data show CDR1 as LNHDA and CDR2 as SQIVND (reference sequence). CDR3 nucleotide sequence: TGTGCCAGTAGTCCGGACTTGTCCTATAATTCACCCCTCCACTTT. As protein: CASSPDLSYNSPLHF.

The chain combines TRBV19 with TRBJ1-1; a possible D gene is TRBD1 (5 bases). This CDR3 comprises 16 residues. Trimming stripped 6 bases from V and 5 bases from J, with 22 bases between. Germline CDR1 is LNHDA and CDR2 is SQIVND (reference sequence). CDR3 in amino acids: CASSTQAGPKGTEAFF. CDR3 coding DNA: TGTGCCAGTAGCACACAGGCAGGACCCAAGGGGACTGAAGCTTTCTTT.

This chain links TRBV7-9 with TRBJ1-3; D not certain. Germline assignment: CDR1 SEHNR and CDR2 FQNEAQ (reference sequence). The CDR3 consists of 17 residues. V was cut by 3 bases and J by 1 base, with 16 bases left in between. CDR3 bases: TGTGCCAGCAGCTTCGGTCGAGGCCCGAGGTCTGGAAACACCATATATTTT. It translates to CASSFGRGPRSGNTIYF.

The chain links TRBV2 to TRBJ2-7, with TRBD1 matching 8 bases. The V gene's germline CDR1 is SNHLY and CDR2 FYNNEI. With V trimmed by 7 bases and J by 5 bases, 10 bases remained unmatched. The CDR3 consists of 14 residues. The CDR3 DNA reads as TGTGCCAGCACGGGACAGGCTCTAAGCAACGAGCAGTACTTC. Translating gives CASTGQALSNEQYF.

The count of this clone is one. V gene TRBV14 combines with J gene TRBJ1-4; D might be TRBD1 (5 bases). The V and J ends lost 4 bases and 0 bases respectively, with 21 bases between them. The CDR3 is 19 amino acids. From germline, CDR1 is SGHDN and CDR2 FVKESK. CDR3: CASSRGRETWAATNEKLFF. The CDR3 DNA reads TGTGCCAGCAGCCGGGGGAGGGAGACGTGGGCCGCAACTAATGAAAAACTGTTTTTT. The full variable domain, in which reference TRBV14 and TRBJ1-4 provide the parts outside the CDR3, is EAGVTQFPSHSVIEKGQTVTLRCDPISGHDNLYWYRRVMGKEIKFLLHFVKESKQDESGMPNNRFLAERTGGTYSTLKVQPAELEDSGVYFCASSRGRETWAATNEKLFFGSGTQLSVL.

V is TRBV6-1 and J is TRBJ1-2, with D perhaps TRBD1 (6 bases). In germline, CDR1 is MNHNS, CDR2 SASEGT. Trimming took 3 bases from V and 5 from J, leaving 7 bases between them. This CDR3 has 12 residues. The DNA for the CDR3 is TGTGCCAGCAGTGACAGGGGTTATGGCTACACCTTC. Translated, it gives CASSDRGYGYTF.

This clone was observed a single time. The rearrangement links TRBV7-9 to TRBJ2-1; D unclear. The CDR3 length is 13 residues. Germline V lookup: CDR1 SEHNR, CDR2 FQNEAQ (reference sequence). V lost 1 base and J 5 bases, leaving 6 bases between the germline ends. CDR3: CASSLDSHNEQFF. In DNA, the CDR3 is TGTGCCAGCAGCTTAGATAGCCACAATGAGCAGTTCTTC.

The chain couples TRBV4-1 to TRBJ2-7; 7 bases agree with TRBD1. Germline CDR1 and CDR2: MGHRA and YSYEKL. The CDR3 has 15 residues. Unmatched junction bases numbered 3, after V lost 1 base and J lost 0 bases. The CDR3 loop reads CASSQGQGVSYEQYF. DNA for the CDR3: TGCGCCAGCAGCCAAGGTCAGGGGGTCTCCTACGAGCAGTACTTC.

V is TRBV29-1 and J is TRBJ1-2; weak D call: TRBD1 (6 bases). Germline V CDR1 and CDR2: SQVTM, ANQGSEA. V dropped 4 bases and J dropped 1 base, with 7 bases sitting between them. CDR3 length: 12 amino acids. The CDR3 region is CSVVQGNYGYTF. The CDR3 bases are TGCAGCGTTGTACAGGGTAACTATGGCTACACCTTC.